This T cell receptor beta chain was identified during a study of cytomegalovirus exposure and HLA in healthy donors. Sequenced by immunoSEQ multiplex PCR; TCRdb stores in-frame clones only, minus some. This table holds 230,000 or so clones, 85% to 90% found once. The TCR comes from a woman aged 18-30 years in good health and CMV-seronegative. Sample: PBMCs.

The CDR3: CASRSPPTSGISYEQYF. DNA of the CDR3: TGTGCCAGCAGGTCGCCGCCAACTAGCGGGATCTCCTACGAGCAGTACTTC. The chain combines TRBV28 with TRBJ2-7; 10 nucleotides agree with TRBD2. Per the germline V gene, CDR1 is MDHEN and CDR2 is SYDVKM. Germline trimming cut 6 bases from V and 0 bases from J; bases unmatched to any gene: 11. The CDR3 length is 17 residues.